These 6 T cell receptor beta chains share one sample of origin, sequenced in a study of read filtering for tumor transcriptome and immune sequencing. The library was built from about 400 ng RNA with molecular barcoded adaptors for alpha/delta and beta/gamma chains. From the reads, TCRdb called clonotypes with MiXCR, one entry per CDR3 protein. Of approximately 90,000 distinct CDR3 sequences listed, 20% to 25% are singletons. The sequenced sample was a population of CD138-negative cells sorted from bone marrow. Every receptor here comes from a donor at least 40 years old with multiple myeloma.

This clonotype was observed at least ten times. The rearrangement joins TRBV7-9 to TRBJ1-1; D gene uncertain. The germline CDR1 and CDR2 sequences are SEHNR and FQNEAQ (reference sequence). Trimming shortened V by 5 bases and J by 1 base, and 14 bases separated the two germline ends. This CDR3 comprises 15 residues. CDR3 residues: CASSPPWTANTEAFF. DNA for the CDR3: TGTGCCAGCAGCCCCCCCTGGACGGCGAACACTGAAGCTTTCTTT.

This clonotype was recorded at least ten times. This chain links TRBV7-2 with TRBJ2-3; 8 nucleotides align to TRBD2. The V and J ends lost 5 bases and 4 bases, in that order; junction bases with no gene match: 2. The germline gives CDR1 SGHTA, CDR2 FQGNSA. The CDR3 covers 13 residues. CDR3: CASSQTSADTQYF. The DNA for the CDR3 is TGTGCCAGCAGCCAGACTAGCGCAGATACGCAGTATTTT.

This clonotype showed up many times. The gene calls are TRBV20-1 and TRBJ2-3; tentatively, D is TRBD1 or TRBD2 (5 bases each). Germline CDR1 reads DFQATT; CDR2 reads SNEGSKA (reference sequence). The V end lost 6 bases, the J end lost 6 bases, and 16 bases lay between the germline ends. The CDR3 loop spans 13 amino acids. CDR3 coding DNA: TGCAGTGCGAGGTGGGACCCGAGGGATACGCAGTATTTT. Its protein is CSARWDPRDTQYF.

A few counts support this clonotype. The J gene is TRBJ2-6, the V gene TRBV29-1; no reliable D call. The germline V gene has CDR1 SQVTM and CDR2 ANQGSEA. This CDR3 comprises 14 residues. Trimming shortened V by 3 bases and J by 0 bases, and 6 bases separated the two germline ends. The CDR3 sequence: CSVDGASGANVLTF. The CDR3 DNA is TGCAGCGTTGACGGTGCCTCTGGGGCCAACGTCCTGACTTTC.

This clonotype was observed at least ten times. This chain joins TRBV28 and TRBJ1-5; 9 bases agree with TRBD1. The CDR3 extends over 15 amino acids. The germline V gene encodes CDR1 MDHEN and CDR2 SYDVKM. V lost 8 bases and J lost 7; bases outside the gene matches: 12. CDR3 in amino acids: CASSETGGLGQPQHF. The CDR3 DNA sequence: TGTGCCAGCTCCGAAACAGGGGGCTTGGGACAGCCCCAGCATTTT.

This clonotype came up many times. This chain joins TRBV5-1 and TRBJ2-5; D may correspond to TRBD1 or TRBD2 (5 bases each). CDR1 SGHRS and CDR2 YFSETQ come from the germline V gene. V lost 0 bases and J 5 bases, leaving 20 bases between the germline ends. This CDR3 spans 17 amino acids. The CDR3 sequence is CASSLADGTPPAETQYF. For the CDR3, the DNA is TGCGCCAGCAGCTTGGCCGATGGGACCCCACCGGCCGAGACCCAGTACTTC. The variable domain in full, completed from reference TRBV5-1 and TRBJ2-5, reads KAGVTQTPRYLIKTRGQQVTLSCSPISGHRSVSWYQQTPGQGLQFLFEYFSETQRNKGNFPGRFSGRQFSNSRSEMNVSTLELGDSALYLCASSLADGTPPAETQYFGPGTRLLVL.